A single sample gave rise to the 16 T cell receptor beta chains below, sequenced in a study of control samples from healthy donors and cancer patients. The data were produced by immunoSEQ multiplex PCR, yet TCRdb's version contains in-frame clones alone and is incomplete. The table records 120,000 or so clones, around 90% of them present only once. The sequenced sample consisted of blood. The source of these receptors is a young man in good health.

The chain employs TRBV12-5 and TRBJ1-2, with D possibly being TRBD1 (6 bases). Trimming took off 6 bases at V and 1 base at J, with 18 bases between the two ends. The CDR3 has 16 amino acids. The germline V gene encodes CDR1 LGHNT and CDR2 FRNRAP. The CDR3 loop reads CASGIPNGDINYGYTF. For the CDR3, the DNA is TGTGCTAGTGGGATCCCGAATGGGGACATTAACTATGGCTACACCTTC.

The V and J genes are TRBV7-9 and TRBJ2-3, with 11 nucleotides matching TRBD2. V gave up 10 bases and J gave up 0 bases; unmatched junction bases: 9. The length of the CDR3 is 16 residues. Germline V lookup: CDR1 SEHNR, CDR2 FQNEAQ (reference sequence). CDR3 in amino acids: CAITVSSGGSTDTQYF. The CDR3 DNA reads as TGTGCCATTACCGTCTCTAGCGGGGGGAGCACAGATACGCAGTATTTT. Full variable domain (outside the CDR3, taken from reference TRBV7-9 and TRBJ2-3): DTGVSQNPRHKITKRGQNVTFRCDPISEHNRLYWYRQTLGQGPEFLTYFQNEAQLEKSRLLSDRFSAERPKGSFSTLEIQRTEQGDSAMYLCAITVSSGGSTDTQYFGPGTRLTVL.

The rearrangement uses TRBV5-1 and TRBJ1-2, with D perhaps matching TRBD1 (6 bases). CDR1 is SGHRS, CDR2 YFSETQ, per germline. V shed 0 bases and J shed 3 bases, with 12 bases lying between them. This CDR3 contains 15 residues. This CDR3 is CASSLDGGRDYGYTF. The CDR3 nucleotides are TGCGCCAGCAGCTTGGACGGGGGGCGCGACTATGGCTACACCTTC.

V gene TRBV6-6 combines with J gene TRBJ1-2; D is ambiguous. CDR1 is MNHNY and CDR2 is SVGAGI in the germline V gene (reference sequence). Between the trimmed V and J ends, which lost 10 bases and 4 bases, there was a span of 16 bases. This CDR3 spans 13 amino acids. CDR3 loop: CATQTEERYGYTF. The CDR3 nucleotides read TGTGCCACCCAAACGGAGGAGCGCTATGGCTACACCTTC.

The chain employs TRBV19 and TRBJ2-5; 7 bases match TRBD1. This CDR3 comprises 16 residues. The trim removed 10 bases at V and 4 bases at J, leaving 18 bases unmatched. Per germline, CDR1 LNHDA and CDR2 SQIVND (reference sequence). Written as DNA, the CDR3 is TGTGCCACCCCCAGGTCGACAGGGCGCGTTGGAGAGACCCAGTACTTC. Translating gives CATPRSTGRVGETQYF.

The rearrangement joins TRBV15 to TRBJ2-7; D ambiguous. Germline CDR1 is LNHNV and CDR2 is YYDKDF (reference sequence). The CDR3 is made up of 13 amino acids. Trimming left V 4 bases short and J 7 bases short, with 14 bases between. DNA for the CDR3: TGTGCCACCAGCACACGGATTCTGGGAGAGCAGTACTTC. As protein: CATSTRILGEQYF.

CDR3: CASSLRGGTGELFF. CDR3 DNA: TGTGCCAGCAGTCTTAGAGGGGGCACCGGGGAGCTGTTTTTT. The chain is built from TRBV7-9 and TRBJ2-2, with D possibly TRBD1 on 6 matching bases. In germline, CDR1 is SEHNR, CDR2 FQNEAQ (reference sequence). CDR3 length: 14 amino acids. Trimming took off 6 bases at V and 4 bases at J, with 12 bases between the two ends.

The genes are TRBV5-1 and TRBJ1-3, with D tentatively TRBD1 (5 bases). Germline V gene data show CDR1 as SGHRS and CDR2 as YFSETQ. The CDR3 consists of 15 residues. Between the trimmed V and J ends, which lost 4 bases and 0 bases, there was a span of 11 bases. The CDR3 protein is CASSPGYGSGNTIYF. Written as DNA, the CDR3 is TGCGCCAGCAGCCCAGGGTACGGCTCTGGAAACACCATATATTTT.

This chain joins TRBV19 and TRBJ2-3; 8 bases match TRBD1. Germline loops: CDR1 LNHDA, CDR2 SQIVND (reference sequence). V shed 1 base and J 4 bases; nucleotides not matched to a gene: 4. The CDR3 runs 15 residues. The CDR3 nucleotides read TGTGCCAGTAGTATAGCCGGACAGGGAGCAGATACGCAGTATTTT. This encodes CASSIAGQGADTQYF. The full variable domain, in which reference TRBV19 and TRBJ2-3 provide the parts outside the CDR3, is DGGITQSPKYLFRKEGQNVTLSCEQNLNHDAMYWYRQDPGQGLRLIYYSQIVNDFQKGDIAEGYSVSREKKESFPLTVTSAQKNPTAFYLCASSIAGQGADTQYFGPGTRLTVL.

The CDR3 DNA reads as TGCGCCAGCAGCCCGGGGTGGGACAGGGGAAATGGCTACACCTTC. It is translated as CASSPGWDRGNGYTF. V and J are TRBV5-1 and TRBJ1-2; 10 bases align to TRBD1. This CDR3 is 15 amino acids long. With V trimmed by 4 bases and J by 6 bases, 9 bases remained unmatched. CDR1 is SGHRS, CDR2 YFSETQ, per germline.

The chain recombines TRBV10-2 with TRBJ2-5; TRBD1 agrees at 7 bases. After removal of 5 bases from V and 3 bases from J, the junction contained 9 bases not matched to a gene. This CDR3 comprises 15 residues. Germline V gene data show CDR1 as WSHSY and CDR2 as SAAADI. CDR3 nucleotides: TGCGCCAGCAGTTGGTCCCGGGACAGCAAAGAGACCCAGTACTTC. Translated: CASSWSRDSKETQYF.

The chain uses TRBV6-5 and TRBJ1-1; no firm D call. CDR1 is MNHEY, CDR2 SVGAGI, per germline. This CDR3 comprises 13 residues. Trimming shortened V by 5 bases and J by 1 base, and 8 bases separated the two germline ends. CDR3 residues: CASSPAQNTEAFF. The CDR3 region has the DNA TGTGCCAGCAGTCCTGCCCAGAACACTGAAGCTTTCTTT.

The chain links TRBV5-4 to TRBJ1-3, with D possibly matching TRBD1 (5 bases). The CDR3 has 15 residues. V was trimmed by 0 bases and J by 0 bases, leaving 7 bases between them. Germline V lookup: CDR1 SGHNT, CDR2 YYREEE (reference sequence). This CDR3 reads CASSLGGSSGNTIYF. The CDR3 nucleotides read TGTGCCAGCAGCTTGGGGGGGAGCTCTGGAAACACCATATATTTT.

The chain joins TRBV5-4 to TRBJ1-3; no reliable D call. Trimming took off 0 bases at V and 1 base at J, with 5 bases between the two ends. This CDR3 region has 14 residues. Germline CDR1 and CDR2: SGHNT and YYREEE (reference sequence). CDR3 DNA: TGTGCCAGCAGCTTGGGGGTTTCTGGAAACACCATATATTTT. This sequence encodes CASSLGVSGNTIYF.

The chain links TRBV3-1 (or the pseudogene TRBV3-2) to TRBJ2-5; D unresolved. Germline values: CDR1 LGHDT, CDR2 YNNKEL (reference sequence). This CDR3 comprises 13 residues. Trimming shortened V by 0 bases and J by 7 bases, and 9 bases separated the two germline ends. CDR3 sequence reads: CASSQDTPGTQYF. CDR3 bases: TGTGCCAGCAGCCAAGATACCCCCGGGACCCAGTACTTC.

The rearrangement joins TRBV28 to TRBJ1-4, with D perhaps matching TRBD1 (5 bases). The CDR3 sequence is 16 residues long. Trimming pared 8 bases from V and 0 bases from J, leaving 16 bases between. Germline CDR1 reads MDHEN; CDR2 reads SYDVKM. The CDR3 region has the DNA TGTGCCAGCTCGACACAGGAAGTTACAACTAATGAAAAACTGTTTTTT. Translated: CASSTQEVTTNEKLFF.